This T cell receptor beta chain was captured in a study of neurological immune-mediated disorders. Study-wide results and caveats: One cluster of related CDR3 sequences contained, by phylogenetic grouping, the repertoires of 18 of 34 multiple sclerosis patients and formed a possible signature. Private repertoires in all groups were suggested by the finding that expanded clones across subjects shared no CDR3 amino acid sequences. In HTLV-1-associated myelopathy, TCR clonal expansion was greatest, and in multiple sclerosis it was least, below healthy controls.

As for this clonotype: What it binds is unknown.

The cDNA came from 5'RACE with 10-nucleotide random UMIs. TCRdb independently ran MiXCR on the 5' RACE reads; one entry per CDR3 protein. The table records some 70,000 distinct CDR3 sequences, nearly 3.5% of them present only once. J gave up 5 bases and V 6 bases, and 10 bases lay outside the gene matches. The length of the CDR3 is 16 residues. Sample: PBMCs. The chain employs TRBV12-3 or TRBV12-4 and TRBJ2-1, with 10 bases aligning to TRBD2. This receptor was taken from a man between 40 and 49 years old with multiple sclerosis. CDR3 protein: CASSLLAGDPHNEQFF. In DNA, the CDR3 is TGTGCCAGCAGCCTGCTAGCGGGAGACCCCCACAATGAGCAGTTCTTC.